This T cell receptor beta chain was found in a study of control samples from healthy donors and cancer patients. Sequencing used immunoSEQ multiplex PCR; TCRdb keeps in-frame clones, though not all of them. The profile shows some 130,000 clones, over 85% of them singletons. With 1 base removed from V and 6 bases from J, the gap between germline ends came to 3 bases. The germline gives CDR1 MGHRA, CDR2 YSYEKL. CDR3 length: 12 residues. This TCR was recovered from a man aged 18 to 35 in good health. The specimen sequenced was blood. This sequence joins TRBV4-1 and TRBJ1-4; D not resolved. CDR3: CASSQGYEKLFF. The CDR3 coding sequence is TGCGCCAGCAGCCAAGGATATGAAAAACTGTTTTTT.